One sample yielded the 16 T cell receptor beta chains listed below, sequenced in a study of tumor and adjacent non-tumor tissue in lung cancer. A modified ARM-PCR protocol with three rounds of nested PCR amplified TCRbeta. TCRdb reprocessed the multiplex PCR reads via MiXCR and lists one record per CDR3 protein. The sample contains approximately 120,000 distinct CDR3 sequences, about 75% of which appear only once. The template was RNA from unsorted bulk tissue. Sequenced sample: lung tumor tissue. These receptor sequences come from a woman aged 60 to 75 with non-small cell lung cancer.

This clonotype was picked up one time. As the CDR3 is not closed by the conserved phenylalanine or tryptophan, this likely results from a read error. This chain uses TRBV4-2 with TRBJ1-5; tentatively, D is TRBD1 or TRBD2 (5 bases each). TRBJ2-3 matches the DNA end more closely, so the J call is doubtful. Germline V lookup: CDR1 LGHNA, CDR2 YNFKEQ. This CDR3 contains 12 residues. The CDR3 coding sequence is TGTGCCAGTCGACGGGGCAATCAGCCCCAGTATCTT. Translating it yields CASRRGNQPQYL.

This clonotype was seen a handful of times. Written as DNA, the CDR3 is TGTGCCAGCAGCTTAGTATCCGGTGGCGACGGGGAGCTGTTTTTT. As protein: CASSLVSGGDGELFF. The chain uses TRBV11-3 and TRBJ2-2; unclear D gene. Germline V gene lookup returns CDR1 SGHNT and CDR2 YENEEA. V was shortened by 1 base and J by 7 bases, with 13 bases between the two germline ends. CDR3 length equals 15 residues.

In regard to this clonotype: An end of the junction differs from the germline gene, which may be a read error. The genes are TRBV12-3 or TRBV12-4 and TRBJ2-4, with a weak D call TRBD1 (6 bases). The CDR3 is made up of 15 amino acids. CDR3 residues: CASSFRGDVKNIQYF. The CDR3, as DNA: TGTGCAAGCAGTTTCAGGGGAGACGTCAAAAACATTCAGTACTTC.

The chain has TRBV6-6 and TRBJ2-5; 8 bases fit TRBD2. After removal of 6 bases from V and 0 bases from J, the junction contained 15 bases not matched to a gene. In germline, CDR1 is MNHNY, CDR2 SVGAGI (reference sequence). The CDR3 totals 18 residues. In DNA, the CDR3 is TGTGCCAGCAGGGCTGGGACTAGTGGGGGGGGGTACCAAGAGACCCAGTACTTC. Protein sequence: CASRAGTSGGGYQETQYF.

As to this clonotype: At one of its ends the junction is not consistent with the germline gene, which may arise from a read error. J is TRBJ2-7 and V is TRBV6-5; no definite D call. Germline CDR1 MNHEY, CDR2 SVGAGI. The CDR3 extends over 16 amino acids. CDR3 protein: CTSTQVGYPACHEQYF. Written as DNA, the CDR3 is TGTACCAGCACTCAGGTGGGATATCCCGCATGCCACGAGCAGTACTTC.

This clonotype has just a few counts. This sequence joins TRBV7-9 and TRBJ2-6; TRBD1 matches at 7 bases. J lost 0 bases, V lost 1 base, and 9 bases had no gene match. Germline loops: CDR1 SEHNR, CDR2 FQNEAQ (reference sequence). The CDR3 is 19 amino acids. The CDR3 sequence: CASSLVGQGVLSGANVLTF. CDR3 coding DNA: TGTGCCAGCAGCTTAGTTGGGCAGGGGGTCCTCTCTGGGGCCAACGTCCTGACTTTC. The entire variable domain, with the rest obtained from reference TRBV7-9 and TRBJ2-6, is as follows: DTGVSQNPRHKITKRGQNVTFRCDPISEHNRLYWYRQTLGQGPEFLTYFQNEAQLEKSRLLSDRFSAERPKGSFSTLEIQRTEQGDSAMYLCASSLVGQGVLSGANVLTFGAGSRLTVL.

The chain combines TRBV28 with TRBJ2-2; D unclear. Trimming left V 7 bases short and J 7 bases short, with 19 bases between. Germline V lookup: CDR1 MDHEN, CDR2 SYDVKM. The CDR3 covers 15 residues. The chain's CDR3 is CASISPGLRVGELFF. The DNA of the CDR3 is TGTGCCAGCATCTCACCCGGGCTCCGAGTCGGGGAGCTGTTTTTT.

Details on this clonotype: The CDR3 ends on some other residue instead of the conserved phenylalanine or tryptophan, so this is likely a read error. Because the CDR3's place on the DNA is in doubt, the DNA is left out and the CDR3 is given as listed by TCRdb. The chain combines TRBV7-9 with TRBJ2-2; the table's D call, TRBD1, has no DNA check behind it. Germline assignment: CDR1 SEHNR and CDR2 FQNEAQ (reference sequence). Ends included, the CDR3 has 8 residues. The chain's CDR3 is CASRRTRS.

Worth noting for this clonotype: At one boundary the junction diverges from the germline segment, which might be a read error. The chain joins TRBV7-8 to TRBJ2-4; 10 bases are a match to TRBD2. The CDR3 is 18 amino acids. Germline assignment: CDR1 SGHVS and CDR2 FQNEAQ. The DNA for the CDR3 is TGTGCCAACAGCTTATACAGCGGGGGGGCCAAGGCCAAAAACATTCAGTACTTC. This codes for CANSLYSGGAKAKNIQYF.

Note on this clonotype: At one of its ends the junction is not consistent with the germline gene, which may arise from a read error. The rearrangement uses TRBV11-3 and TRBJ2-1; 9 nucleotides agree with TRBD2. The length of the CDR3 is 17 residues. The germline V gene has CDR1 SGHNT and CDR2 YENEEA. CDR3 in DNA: TGTGCCAGTAGCTTAGAGTTGAGTAGCGGGAGCCGCAATGAGCAGTCCTTC. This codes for CASSLELSSGSRNEQSF.

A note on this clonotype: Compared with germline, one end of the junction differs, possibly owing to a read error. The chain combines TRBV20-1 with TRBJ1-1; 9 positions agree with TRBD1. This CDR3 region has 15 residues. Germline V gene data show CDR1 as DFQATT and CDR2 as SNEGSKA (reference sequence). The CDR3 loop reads CSTPTGGSMNSEAFF. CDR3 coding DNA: TGCAGTACTCCGACAGGGGGTTCCATGAACAGTGAAGCTTTCTTT.

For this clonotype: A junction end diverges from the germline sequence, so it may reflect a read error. The CDR3 loop reads CSARDRARQRKGEGYGYTF. The CDR3, as DNA: TGCAGTGCTAGAGATCGGGCGAGACAGAGGAAAGGAGAAGGTTATGGTTACACCTTC. This sequence joins TRBV20-1 and TRBJ1-2, with D possibly TRBD1 on 5 matching bases. The germline V gene encodes CDR1 DFQATT and CDR2 SNEGSKA (reference sequence). This CDR3 has 19 residues.

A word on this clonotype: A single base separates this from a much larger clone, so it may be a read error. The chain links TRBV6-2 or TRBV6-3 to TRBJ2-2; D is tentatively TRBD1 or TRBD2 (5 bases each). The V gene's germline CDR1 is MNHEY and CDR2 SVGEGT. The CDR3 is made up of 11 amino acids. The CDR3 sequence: CASGGYGELLF. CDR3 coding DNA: TGTGCCAGCGGGGGATACGGGGAGCTGTTGTTT.

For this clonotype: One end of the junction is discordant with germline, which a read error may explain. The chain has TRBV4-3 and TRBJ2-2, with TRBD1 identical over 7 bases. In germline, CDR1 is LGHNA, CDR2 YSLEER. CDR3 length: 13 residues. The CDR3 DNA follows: TGCATCAGCAGCCAAGAGTACTCAGGGGGGCTGTTTTTT. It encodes CISSQEYSGGLFF.

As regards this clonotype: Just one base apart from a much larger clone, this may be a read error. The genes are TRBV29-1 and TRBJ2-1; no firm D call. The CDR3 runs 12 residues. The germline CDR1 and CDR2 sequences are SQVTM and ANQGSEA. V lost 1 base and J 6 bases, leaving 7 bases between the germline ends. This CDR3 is CSVEVGINEQFF. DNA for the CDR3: TGCAGCGTTGAAGTAGGCATCAATGAGCAGTTCTTC.

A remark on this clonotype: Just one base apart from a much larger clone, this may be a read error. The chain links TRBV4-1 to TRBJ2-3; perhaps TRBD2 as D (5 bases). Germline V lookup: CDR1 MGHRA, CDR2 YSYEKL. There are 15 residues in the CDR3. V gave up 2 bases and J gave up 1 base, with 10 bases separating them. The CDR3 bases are TGCGCCAGCAGCCAAAGAGGACTCGGCACAGATACGCAGTATTTT. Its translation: CASSQRGLGTDTQYF.